A selection of T cell receptor beta chains follows, all from one sample in a study of blood T cell repertoires in COVID-19. Sequencing was performed with immunoSEQ multiplex PCR; in TCRdb, only in-frame clones are kept and a portion is missing. The table lists about 270,000 clones, around 89% of them singletons. The sample consisted of peripheral blood. The receptors derive from a man between 60 and 70 years old who had recovered from COVID-19. Both conserved end residues are trimmed from each CDR3.

J gene: TRBJ1-5
V gene: TRBV30
CDR3 protein: AWSRGSQPQH

J gene: TRBJ1-3
V gene: TRBV7-2
CDR3 protein: ASSLQGSGNTIY

J gene: TRBJ2-1
V gene: TRBV20-1
CDR3 protein: SADYYNEQF

J gene: TRBJ2-1
V gene: TRBV5-5
CDR3 protein: ASSPTSASYNEQF

J gene: TRBJ1-4
V gene: TRBV7-2
CDR3 protein: ASSLMGGRGNEKLF

J gene: TRBJ2-5
V gene: TRBV14
CDR3 protein: ASSQAQGGETQY

J gene: TRBJ1-3
V gene: TRBV7-2
CDR3 protein: ASSGGSGNTIY

J gene: TRBJ1-1
V gene: TRBV30
CDR3 protein: AWRQLNTEAF

J gene: TRBJ2-2
V gene: TRBV9
CDR3 protein: ASSARTSGGLPTGELF

J gene: TRBJ2-5
V gene: TRBV13
CDR3 protein: ASSHREGQETQY

J gene: TRBJ1-1
V gene: TRBV5-1
CDR3 protein: ASSFNAANTEAF

J gene: TRBJ1-2
V gene: TRBV5-1
CDR3 protein: ASSSTGGVPGYT

J gene: TRBJ1-1
V gene: TRBV6-5
CDR3 protein: ASRGDMNTEAF

J gene: TRBJ2-7
V gene: TRBV7-2
CDR3 protein: ASTPSLAGGHEQY

J gene: TRBJ1-1
V gene: TRBV6-4
CDR3 protein: ATLNGTGSLRTEAF

J gene: TRBJ2-3
V gene: TRBV4-2
CDR3 protein: ASSQVSGGTDTQY

J gene: TRBJ2-7
V gene: TRBV16
CDR3 protein: ASSQSMGGNEQY